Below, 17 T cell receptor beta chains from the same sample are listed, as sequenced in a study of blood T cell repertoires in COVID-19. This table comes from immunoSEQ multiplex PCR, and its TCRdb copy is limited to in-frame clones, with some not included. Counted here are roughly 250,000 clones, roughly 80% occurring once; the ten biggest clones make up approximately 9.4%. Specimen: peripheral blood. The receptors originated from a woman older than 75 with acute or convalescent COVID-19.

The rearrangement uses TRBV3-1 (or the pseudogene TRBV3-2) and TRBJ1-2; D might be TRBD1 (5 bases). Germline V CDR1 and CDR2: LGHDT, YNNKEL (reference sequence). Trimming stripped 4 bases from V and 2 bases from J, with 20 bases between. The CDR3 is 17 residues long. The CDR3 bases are TGTGCCAGCAGCCGGTTGATGGGGGGAACTCGGAACTATGGCTACACCTTC. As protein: CASSRLMGGTRNYGYTF.

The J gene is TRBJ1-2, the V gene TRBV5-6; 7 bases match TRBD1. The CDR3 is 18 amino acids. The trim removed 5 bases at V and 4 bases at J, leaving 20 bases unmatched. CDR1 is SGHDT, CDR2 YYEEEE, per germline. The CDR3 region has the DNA TGTGCCAGCAGTCACCCAACGGAGACAGGGACCTTCGGCTATGGCTACACCTTC. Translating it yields CASSHPTETGTFGYGYTF.

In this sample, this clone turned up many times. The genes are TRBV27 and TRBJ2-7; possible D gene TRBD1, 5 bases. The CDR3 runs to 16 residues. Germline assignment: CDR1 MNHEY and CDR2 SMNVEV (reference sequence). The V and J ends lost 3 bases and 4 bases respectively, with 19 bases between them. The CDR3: CASSFGTWQGKYEQYF. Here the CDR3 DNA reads TGTGCCAGCAGTTTTGGTACTTGGCAGGGAAAGTACGAGCAGTACTTC.

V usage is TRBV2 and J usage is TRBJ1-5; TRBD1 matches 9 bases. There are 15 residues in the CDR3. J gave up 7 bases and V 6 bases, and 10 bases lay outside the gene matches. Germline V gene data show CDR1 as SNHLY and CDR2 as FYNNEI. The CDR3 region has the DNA TGTGCCAGCAGCCGTCCCGGGACAGGGAAGCAGCCCCAGCATTTT. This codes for CASSRPGTGKQPQHF.

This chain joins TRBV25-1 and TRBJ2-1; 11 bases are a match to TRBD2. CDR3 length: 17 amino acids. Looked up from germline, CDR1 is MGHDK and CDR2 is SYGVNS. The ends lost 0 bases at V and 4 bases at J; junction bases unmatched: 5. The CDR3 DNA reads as TGTGCCAGCAGTGAATACCCAATAGCGGGGGGGTACAATGAGCAGTTCTTC. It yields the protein CASSEYPIAGGYNEQFF.

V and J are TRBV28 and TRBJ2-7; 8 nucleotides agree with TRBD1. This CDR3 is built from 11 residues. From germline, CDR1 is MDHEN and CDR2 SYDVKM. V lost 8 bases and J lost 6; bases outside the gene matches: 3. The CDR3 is CASYTGGEQYF. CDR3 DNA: TGTGCCAGCTATACAGGGGGCGAGCAGTACTTC.

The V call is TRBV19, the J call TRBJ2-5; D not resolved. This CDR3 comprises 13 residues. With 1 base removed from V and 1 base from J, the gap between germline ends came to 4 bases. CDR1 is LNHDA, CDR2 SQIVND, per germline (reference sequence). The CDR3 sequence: CASSIAGQETQYF. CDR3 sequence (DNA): TGTGCCAGTAGTATAGCAGGCCAAGAGACCCAGTACTTC.

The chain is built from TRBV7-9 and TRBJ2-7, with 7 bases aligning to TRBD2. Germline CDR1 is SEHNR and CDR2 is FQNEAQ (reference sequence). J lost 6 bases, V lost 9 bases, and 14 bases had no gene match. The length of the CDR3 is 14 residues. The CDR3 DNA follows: TGTGCCAGTGGGGCGAGGGCGGGGGATAGCGAGCAGTACTTC. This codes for CASGARAGDSEQYF. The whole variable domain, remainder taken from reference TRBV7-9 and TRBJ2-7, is DTGVSQNPRHKITKRGQNVTFRCDPISEHNRLYWYRQTLGQGPEFLTYFQNEAQLEKSRLLSDRFSAERPKGSFSTLEIQRTEQGDSAMYLCASGARAGDSEQYFGPGTRLTVT.

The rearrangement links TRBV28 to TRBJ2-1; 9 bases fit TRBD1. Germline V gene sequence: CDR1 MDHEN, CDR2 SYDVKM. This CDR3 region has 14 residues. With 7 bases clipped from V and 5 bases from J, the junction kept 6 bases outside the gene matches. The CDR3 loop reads CASTPDRGHNEQFF. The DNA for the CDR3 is TGTGCCAGCACCCCGGACAGGGGTCACAATGAGCAGTTCTTC.

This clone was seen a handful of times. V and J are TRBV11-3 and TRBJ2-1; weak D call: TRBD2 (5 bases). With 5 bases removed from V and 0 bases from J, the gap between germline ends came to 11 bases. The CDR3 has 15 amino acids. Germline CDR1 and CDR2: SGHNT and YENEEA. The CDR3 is CASSSRRASYNEQFF. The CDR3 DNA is TGTGCCAGCAGCAGCAGGCGGGCCTCCTACAATGAGCAGTTCTTC.

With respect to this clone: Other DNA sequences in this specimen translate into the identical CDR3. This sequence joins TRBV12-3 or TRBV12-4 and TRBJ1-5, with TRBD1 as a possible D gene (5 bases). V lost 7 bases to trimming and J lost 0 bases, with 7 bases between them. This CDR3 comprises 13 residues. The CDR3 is CASTQGSNQPQHF. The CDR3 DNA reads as TGTGCCAGCACCCAGGGTAGCAATCAGCCCCAGCATTTT.

In DNA, the CDR3 is TGTGCCAGCAGTGAAGAGGGGGGGACTTCTGGGAAAAAACTGTTTTTT. This translates into CASSEEGGTSGKKLFF. The chain has TRBV2 and TRBJ1-4; D may be TRBD1 (6 bases). The CDR3 sequence is 16 residues long. V dropped 1 base and J dropped 9 bases, with 18 bases sitting between them. Germline lookup yields CDR1 SNHLY and CDR2 FYNNEI.

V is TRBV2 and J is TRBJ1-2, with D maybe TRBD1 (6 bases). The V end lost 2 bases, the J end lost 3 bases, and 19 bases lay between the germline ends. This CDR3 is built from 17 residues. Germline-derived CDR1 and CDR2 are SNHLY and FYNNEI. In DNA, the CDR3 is TGTGCCAGCAGTGAATACGGCAGGGGATCGGAGGACTATGGCTACACCTTC. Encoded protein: CASSEYGRGSEDYGYTF. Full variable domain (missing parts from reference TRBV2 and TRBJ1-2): EPEVTQTPSHQVTQMGQEVILRCVPISNHLYFYWYRQILGQKVEFLVSFYNNEISEKSEIFDDQFSVERPDGSNFTLKIRSTKLEDSAMYFCASSEYGRGSEDYGYTFGSGTRLTVV.

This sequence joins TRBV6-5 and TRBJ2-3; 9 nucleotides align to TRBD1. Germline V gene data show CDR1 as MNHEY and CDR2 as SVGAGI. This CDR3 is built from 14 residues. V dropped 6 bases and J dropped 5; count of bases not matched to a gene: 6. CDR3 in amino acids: CASSPTGGLDTQYF. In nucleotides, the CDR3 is TGTGCCAGCAGCCCCACAGGGGGCCTAGATACGCAGTATTTT.

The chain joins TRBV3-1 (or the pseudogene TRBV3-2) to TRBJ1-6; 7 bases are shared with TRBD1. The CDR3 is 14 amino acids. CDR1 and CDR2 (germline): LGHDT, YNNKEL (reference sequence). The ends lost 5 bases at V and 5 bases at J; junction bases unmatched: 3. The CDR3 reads CASSDRVDNSPLHF. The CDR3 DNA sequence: TGTGCCAGCAGCGACAGGGTTGATAATTCACCCCTCCACTTT.

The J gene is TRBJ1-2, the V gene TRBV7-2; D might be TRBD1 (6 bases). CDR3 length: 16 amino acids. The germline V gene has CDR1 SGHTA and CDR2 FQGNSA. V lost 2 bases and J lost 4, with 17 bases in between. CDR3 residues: CASSLNVRTEPYGYTF. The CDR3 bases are TGTGCCAGCAGCTTAAACGTCAGGACAGAACCCTATGGCTACACCTTC.

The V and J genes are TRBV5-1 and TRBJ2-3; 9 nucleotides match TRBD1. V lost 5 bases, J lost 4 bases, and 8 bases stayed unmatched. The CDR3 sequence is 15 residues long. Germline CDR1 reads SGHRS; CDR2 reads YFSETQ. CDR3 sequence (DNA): TGCGCCAGCAGGGCTGGACAGGGGATCGCAGATACGCAGTATTTT. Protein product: CASRAGQGIADTQYF. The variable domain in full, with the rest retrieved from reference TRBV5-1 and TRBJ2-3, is KAGVTQTPRYLIKTRGQQVTLSCSPISGHRSVSWYQQTPGQGLQFLFEYFSETQRNKGNFPGRFSGRQFSNSRSEMNVSTLELGDSALYLCASRAGQGIADTQYFGPGTRLTVL.